The sample holds a few counts of the clone carrying this TCR beta chain. This sample was included in a study of blood T cell repertoires in COVID-19. Study summary: Acute and convalescent COVID-19 samples came from the United States, Italy and Spain. In each case, the material was cDNA or gDNA derived from T cells, B-cell-depleted T cells, or PBMCs.

Original data processing: It was from reference gene primer amplification that nucleated cell counts were estimated. Repertoires were generated with immunoSEQ multiplex PCR, while TCRdb's copy carries only in-frame clones and drops some. The DNA was the basis for D and trimming; V, J and clone size are from that table. The data show about 210,000 clones, 80% seen once. V shed 0 bases and J 5 bases; nucleotides not matched to a gene: 8. This CDR3 is built from 17 residues. Germline V gene data show CDR1 as SGHRS and CDR2 as YFSETQ. Clinical history as reported by participants underpinned cohort assignment.

The V gene is TRBV5-1, the J gene TRBJ2-5, with TRBD1 matching over 12 bases. The sequenced sample consisted of PBMCs or T cells enriched from blood (not recorded which). This clonotype was sampled from a man aged 25 to 40 with acute COVID-19. CDR3 bases: TGCGCCAGCAGCTTGGGGGGACAGGGGGCGCAACGGGAGACCCAGTACTTC. This sequence encodes CASSLGGQGAQRETQYF.